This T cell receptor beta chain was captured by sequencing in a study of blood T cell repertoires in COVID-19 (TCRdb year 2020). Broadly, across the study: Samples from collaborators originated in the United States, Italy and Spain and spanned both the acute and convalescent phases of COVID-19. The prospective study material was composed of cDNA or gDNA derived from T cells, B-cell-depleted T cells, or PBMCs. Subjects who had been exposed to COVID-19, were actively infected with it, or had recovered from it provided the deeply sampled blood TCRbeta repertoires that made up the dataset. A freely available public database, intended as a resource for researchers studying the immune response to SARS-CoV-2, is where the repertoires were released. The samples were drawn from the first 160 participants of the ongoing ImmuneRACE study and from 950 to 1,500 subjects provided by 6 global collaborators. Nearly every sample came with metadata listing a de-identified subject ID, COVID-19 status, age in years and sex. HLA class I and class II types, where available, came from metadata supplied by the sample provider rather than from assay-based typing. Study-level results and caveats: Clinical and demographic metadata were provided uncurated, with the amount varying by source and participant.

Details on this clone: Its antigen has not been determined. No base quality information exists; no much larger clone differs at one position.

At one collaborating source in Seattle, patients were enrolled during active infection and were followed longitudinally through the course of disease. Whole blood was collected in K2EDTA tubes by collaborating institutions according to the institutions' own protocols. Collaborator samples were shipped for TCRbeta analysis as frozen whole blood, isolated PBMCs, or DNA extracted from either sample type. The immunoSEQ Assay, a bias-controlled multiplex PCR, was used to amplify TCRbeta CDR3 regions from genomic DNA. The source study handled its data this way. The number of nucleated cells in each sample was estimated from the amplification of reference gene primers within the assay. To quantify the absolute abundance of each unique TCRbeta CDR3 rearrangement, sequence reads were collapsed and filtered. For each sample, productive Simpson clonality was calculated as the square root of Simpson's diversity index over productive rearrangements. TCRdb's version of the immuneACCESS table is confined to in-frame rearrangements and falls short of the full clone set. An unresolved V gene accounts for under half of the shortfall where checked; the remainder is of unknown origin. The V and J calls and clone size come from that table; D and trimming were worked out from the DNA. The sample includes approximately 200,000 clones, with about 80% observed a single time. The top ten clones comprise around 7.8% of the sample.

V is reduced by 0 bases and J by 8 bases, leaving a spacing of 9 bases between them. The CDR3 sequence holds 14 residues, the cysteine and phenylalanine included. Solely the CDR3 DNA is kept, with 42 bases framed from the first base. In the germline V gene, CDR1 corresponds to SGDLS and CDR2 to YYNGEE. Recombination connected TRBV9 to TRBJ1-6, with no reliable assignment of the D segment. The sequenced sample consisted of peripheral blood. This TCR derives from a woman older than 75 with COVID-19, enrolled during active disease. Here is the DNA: TGTGCCAGCAGCGTAGGGGTGACTTATTCACCCCTCCACTTT. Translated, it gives CASSVGVTYSPLHF.